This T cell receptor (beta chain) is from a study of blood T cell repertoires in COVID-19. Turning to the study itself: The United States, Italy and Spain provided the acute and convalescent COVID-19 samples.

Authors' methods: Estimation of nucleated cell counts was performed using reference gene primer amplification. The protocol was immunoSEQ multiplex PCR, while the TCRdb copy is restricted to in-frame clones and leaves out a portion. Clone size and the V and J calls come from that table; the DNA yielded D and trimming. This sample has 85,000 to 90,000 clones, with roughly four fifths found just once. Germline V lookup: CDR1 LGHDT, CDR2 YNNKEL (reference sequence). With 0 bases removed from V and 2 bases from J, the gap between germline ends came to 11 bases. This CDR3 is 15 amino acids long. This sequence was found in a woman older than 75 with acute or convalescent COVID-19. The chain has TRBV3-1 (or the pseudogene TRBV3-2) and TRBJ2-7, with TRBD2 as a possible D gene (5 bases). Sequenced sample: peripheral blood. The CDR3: CASSQETQRTYEQYF. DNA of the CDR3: TGTGCCAGCAGCCAAGAAACCCAGCGGACCTACGAGCAGTACTTC.